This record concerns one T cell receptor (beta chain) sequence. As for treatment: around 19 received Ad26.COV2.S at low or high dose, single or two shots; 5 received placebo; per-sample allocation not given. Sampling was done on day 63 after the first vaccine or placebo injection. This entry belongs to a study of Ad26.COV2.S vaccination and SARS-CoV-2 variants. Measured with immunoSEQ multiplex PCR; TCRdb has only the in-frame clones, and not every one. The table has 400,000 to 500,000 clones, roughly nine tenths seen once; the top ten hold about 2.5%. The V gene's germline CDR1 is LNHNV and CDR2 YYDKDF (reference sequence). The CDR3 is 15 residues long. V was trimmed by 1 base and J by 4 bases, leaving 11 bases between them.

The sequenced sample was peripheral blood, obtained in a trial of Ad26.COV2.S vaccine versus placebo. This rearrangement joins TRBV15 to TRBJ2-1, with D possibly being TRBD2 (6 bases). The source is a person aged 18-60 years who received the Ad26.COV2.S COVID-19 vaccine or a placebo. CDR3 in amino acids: CATSRGGTGYNEQFF. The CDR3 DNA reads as TGTGCCACCAGCAGAGGAGGGACTGGGTACAATGAGCAGTTCTTC.